This entry concerns a single TCR beta chain. It has no known antigen specificity. No base quality values were provided; no much bigger clone lies one nucleotide off. Donors formed part of the validation cohort, which comprised over a hundred subjects and was distinct from the first cohort of several hundred subjects. Libraries were built with the immunoSEQ multiplex PCR assay. In the original analysis: A statistical classification framework was built to diagnose cytomegalovirus status from the catalog of TCR beta chain sequences. This is the immuneACCESS table as TCRdb keeps it, with only in-frame sequences that have V and J called. A part of the clones is gone; compared with another copy, unresolved V genes explain less than half, and the rest is unexplained. V, J and clone size derive from that table, while D and trimming were established from the DNA sequence. For this sample there are approximately 170,000 clones; over 80% appear just once. The ten largest clones add up to 2% to 2.5% of the sample.

V is clipped by 4 bases and J by 0 bases, and the sequence between their germline boundaries is 7 bases long. As encoded in the germline V gene, CDR1 is MGHDK while CDR2 is SYGVNS. The CDR3 runs 13 amino acids, cysteine and phenylalanine included. Just the 39-base CDR3 DNA is kept, in frame starting at base 1. This sample is part of a study of cytomegalovirus exposure and HLA in healthy donors (dated by TCRdb to about 2017). About the investigation overall: A later analysis indicated that the roughly 120 validation repertoires were generated on the platform also employed for the approximately 700 repertoires of the first cohort. The aim of the study was to test whether cataloging public T cell receptors could identify signatures of past pathogen exposure. A separate validation cohort of 90 to 150 different subjects was used in addition to the roughly 670-subject first cohort. High-throughput TCR immunosequencing, statistical association of individual TCRs with disease status, and machine learning were combined to predict cytomegalovirus infection status.

Findings and caveats that apply to the study as a whole: While some public TCRs were present in many individuals, most TCR sequences turned up only very rarely across donors. The validation cohort had no HLA typing available for a later analysis, so co-occurrence within that cohort was assessed over all 130 or so repertoires. Three of the identified cytomegalovirus-associated TCR beta chains were confirmed in vitro to be specific for cytomegalovirus antigens. In the study, approximately 160 TCR beta chains were listed as associated with cytomegalovirus. In a later analysis, TCRs clustered in the first cohort were found to also tend to co-occur in the roughly 120 validation repertoires, with approximately 94% of cluster scores above 0. According to the authors, the approach could potentially be generalized to other disease states and immunological phenotypes. In both the original and validation cohorts, the classifier was reported to diagnose cytomegalovirus status with high specificity and sensitivity.

This chain is built from TRBV25-1 and TRBJ2-7, with the D gene call left open. The specimen sequenced was PBMCs. The receptor's source is a man aged 25-40 years in good health and CMV-seropositive. The nucleotide sequence is given as TGTGCCAGCAGTGCCACTGGCTCCTACGAGCAGTACTTC. This gives the protein CASSATGSYEQYF.